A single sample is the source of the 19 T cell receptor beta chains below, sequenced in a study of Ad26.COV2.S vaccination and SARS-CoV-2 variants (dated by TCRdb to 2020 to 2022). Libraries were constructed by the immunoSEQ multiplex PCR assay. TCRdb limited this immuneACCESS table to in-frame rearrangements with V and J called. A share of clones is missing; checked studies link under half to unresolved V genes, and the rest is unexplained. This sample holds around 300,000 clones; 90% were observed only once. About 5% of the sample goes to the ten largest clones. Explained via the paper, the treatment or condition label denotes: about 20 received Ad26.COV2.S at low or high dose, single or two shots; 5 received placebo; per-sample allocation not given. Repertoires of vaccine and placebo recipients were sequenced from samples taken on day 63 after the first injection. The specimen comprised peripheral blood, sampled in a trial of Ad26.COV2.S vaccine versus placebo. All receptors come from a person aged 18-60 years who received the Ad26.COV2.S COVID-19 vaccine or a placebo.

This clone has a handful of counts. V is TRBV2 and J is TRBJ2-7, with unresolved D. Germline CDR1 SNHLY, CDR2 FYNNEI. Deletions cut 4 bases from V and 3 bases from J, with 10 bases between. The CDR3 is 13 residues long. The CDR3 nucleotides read TGTGCCAGCAGTGGCGCCGAAATCTACGAGCAGTACGTC. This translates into CASSGAEIYEQYV.

For the CDR3, the DNA is TGTGCCAGTATTGGGTGGATTCCCATGAACACTGAAGCTTTCTTT. Translation gives CASIGWIPMNTEAFF. The chain is built from TRBV19 and TRBJ1-1; D not certain. Germline assignment: CDR1 LNHDA and CDR2 SQIVND (reference sequence). V was pared by 7 bases and J by 0 bases, with 15 bases between. CDR3 length: 15 amino acids.

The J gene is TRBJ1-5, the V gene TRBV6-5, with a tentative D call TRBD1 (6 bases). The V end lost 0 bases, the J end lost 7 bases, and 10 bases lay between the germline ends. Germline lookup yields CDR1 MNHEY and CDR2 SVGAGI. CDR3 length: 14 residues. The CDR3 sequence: CASSYSLGGQPQHF. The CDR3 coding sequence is TGTGCCAGCAGTTACTCCCTGGGGGGCCAGCCCCAGCATTTT.

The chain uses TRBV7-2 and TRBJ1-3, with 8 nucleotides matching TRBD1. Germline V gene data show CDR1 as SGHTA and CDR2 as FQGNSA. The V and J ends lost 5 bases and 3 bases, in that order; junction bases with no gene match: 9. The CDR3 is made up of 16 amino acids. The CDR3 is CASSLTLQGVGNTIYF. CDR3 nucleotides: TGTGCCAGCAGCCTAACACTACAGGGGGTTGGAAACACCATATATTTT.

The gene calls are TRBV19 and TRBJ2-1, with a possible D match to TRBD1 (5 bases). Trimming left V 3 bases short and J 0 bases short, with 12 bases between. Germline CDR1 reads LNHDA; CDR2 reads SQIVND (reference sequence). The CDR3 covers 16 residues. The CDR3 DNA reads TGTGCCAGTAGTATCGCCCTAGACAGCTCCTACAATGAGCAGTTCTTC. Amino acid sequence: CASSIALDSSYNEQFF.

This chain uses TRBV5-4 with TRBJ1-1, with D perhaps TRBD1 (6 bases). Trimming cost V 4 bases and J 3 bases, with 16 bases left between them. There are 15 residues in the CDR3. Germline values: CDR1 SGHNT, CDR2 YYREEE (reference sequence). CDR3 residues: CASSKTQGGYTEAFF. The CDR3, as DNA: TGTGCCAGCAGCAAGACACAGGGTGGGTACACTGAAGCTTTCTTT. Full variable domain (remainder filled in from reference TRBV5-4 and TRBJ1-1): ETGVTQSPTHLIKTRGQQVTLRCSSQSGHNTVSWYQQALGQGPQFIFQYYREEENGRGNFPPRFSGLQFPNYSSELNVNALELDDSALYLCASSKTQGGYTEAFFGQGTRLTVV.

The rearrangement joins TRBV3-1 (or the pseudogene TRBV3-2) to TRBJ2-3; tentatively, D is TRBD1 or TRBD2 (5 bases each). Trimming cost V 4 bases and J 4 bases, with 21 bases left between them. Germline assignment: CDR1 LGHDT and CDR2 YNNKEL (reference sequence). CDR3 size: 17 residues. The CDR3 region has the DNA TGTGCCAGCAGCCCACCACCCCGGGACCTCCCGCCAGATACGCAGTATTTT. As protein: CASSPPPRDLPPDTQYF.

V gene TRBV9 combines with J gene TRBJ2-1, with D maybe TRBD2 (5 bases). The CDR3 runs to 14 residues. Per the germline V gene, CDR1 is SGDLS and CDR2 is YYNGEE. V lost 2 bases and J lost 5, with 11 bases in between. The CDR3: CASSVSGSNNEQFF. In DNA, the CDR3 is TGTGCCAGCAGCGTTTCGGGGTCGAACAATGAGCAGTTCTTC.

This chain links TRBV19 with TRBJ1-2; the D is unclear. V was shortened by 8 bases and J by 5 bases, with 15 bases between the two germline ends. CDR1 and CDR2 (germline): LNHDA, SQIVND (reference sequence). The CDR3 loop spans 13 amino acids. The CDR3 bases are TGTGCCAGTGACGGGTTGACACGTTATGGCTACACCTTC. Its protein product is CASDGLTRYGYTF. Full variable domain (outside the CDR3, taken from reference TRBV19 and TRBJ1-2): DGGITQSPKYLFRKEGQNVTLSCEQNLNHDAMYWYRQDPGQGLRLIYYSQIVNDFQKGDIAEGYSVSREKKESFPLTVTSAQKNPTAFYLCASDGLTRYGYTFGSGTRLTVV.

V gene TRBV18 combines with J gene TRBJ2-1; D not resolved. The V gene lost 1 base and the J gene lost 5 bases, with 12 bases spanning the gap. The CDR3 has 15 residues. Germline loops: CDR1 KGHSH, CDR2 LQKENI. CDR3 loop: CASSPLRALDNEQFF. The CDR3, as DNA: TGTGCCAGCTCACCACTAAGGGCCCTAGACAATGAGCAGTTCTTC.

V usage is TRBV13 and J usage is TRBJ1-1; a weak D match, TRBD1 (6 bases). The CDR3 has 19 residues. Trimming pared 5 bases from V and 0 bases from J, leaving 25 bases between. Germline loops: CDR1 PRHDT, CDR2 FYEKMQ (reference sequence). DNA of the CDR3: TGTGCCAGCAGCGACCTCGGGGGGACACCCGAGGTCGTGAACACTGAAGCTTTCTTT. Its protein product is CASSDLGGTPEVVNTEAFF.

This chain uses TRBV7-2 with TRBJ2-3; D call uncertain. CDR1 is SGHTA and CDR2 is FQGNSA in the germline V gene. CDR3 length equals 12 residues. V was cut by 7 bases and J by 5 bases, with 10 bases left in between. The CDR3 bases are TGTGCCAGCACCCCCTCGCGAGATACGCAGTATTTT. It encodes CASTPSRDTQYF.

As DNA, the CDR3 is TGTGCCAGCAGCCCCGGGACAGCGGCATACAATGAGCAGTTCTTC. Amino acid sequence: CASSPGTAAYNEQFF. The rearrangement uses TRBV7-8 and TRBJ2-1; TRBD1 matches at 7 bases. Germline CDR1 SGHVS, CDR2 FQNEAQ. V dropped 5 bases and J dropped 4; count of bases not matched to a gene: 8. This CDR3 comprises 15 residues.

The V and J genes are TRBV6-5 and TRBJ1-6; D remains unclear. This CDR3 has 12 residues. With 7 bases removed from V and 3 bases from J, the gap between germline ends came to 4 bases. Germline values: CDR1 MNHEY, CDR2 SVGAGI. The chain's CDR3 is CASNSYNSPLHF. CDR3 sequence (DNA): TGTGCCAGCAACAGCTATAATTCACCCCTCCACTTT.

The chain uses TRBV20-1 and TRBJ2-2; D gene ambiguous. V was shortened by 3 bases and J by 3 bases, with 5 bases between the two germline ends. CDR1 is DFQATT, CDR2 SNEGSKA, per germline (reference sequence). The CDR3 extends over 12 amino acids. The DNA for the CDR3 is TGCAGTGCTAGTGCGTACACCGGGGAGCTGTTTTTT. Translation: CSASAYTGELFF.

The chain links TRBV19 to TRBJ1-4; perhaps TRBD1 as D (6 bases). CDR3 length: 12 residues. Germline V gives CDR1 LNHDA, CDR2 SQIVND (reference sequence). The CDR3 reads CGSGAVREKLFF. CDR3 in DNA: TGTGGCTCGGGGGCCGTTCGGGAAAAACTGTTTTTT.

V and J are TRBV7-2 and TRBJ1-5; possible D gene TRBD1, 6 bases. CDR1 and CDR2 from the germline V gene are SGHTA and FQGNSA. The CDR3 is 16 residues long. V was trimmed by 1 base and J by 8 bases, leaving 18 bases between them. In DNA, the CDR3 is TGTGCCAGCAGCTTAGGGATGCGGGGGGCAGGGGAGCCCCAGCATTTT. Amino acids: CASSLGMRGAGEPQHF. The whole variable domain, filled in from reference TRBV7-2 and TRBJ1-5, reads GAGVSQSPSNKVTEKGKDVELRCDPISGHTALYWYRQSLGQGLEFLIYFQGNSAPDKSGLPSDRFSAERTGGSVSTLTIQRTQQEDSAVYLCASSLGMRGAGEPQHFGDGTRLSIL.

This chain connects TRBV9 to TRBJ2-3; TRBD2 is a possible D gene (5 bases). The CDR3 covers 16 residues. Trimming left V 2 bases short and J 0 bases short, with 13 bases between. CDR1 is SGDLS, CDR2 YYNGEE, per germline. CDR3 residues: CASSVGLHPSTDTQYF. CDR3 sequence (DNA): TGTGCCAGCAGCGTCGGACTCCACCCGAGCACAGATACGCAGTATTTT.

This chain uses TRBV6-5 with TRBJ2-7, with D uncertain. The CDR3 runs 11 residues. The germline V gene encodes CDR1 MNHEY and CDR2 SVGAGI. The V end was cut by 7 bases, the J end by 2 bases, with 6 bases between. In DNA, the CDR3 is TGTGCCAGCAAACAGACCTACGAGCAGTACTTC. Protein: CASKQTYEQYF.